Shown below are 26 T cell receptor beta chains from a single sample sequenced in a study of cytotoxic CD8 clonotypes in ibrutinib-treated CLL. The protocol was immunoSEQ multiplex PCR, while the TCRdb copy is restricted to in-frame clones and leaves out a portion. This table holds roughly 4,200 clones, approximately 83% found once. Sequencing was performed on PBMCs, taken before ibrutinib treatment. The receptors were sampled from a human donor with chronic lymphocytic leukemia.

As to this clone: Germline and junction disagree at one end, which may indicate a read error. The V call is TRBV6-1, the J call TRBJ2-7; 9 bases match TRBD2. The germline gives CDR1 MNHNS, CDR2 SASEGT. This CDR3 region has 13 residues. CDR3 bases: TGTGCCAGCAGTAAAGCGGGAGGCTACGAGCAGTACTTC. It is translated as CASSKAGGYEQYF.

V is TRBV29-1 and J is TRBJ2-3; 8 positions match TRBD1. The germline gives CDR1 SQVTM, CDR2 ANQGSEA. The CDR3 runs 13 residues. The V segment lost 6 bases and the J segment 0 bases; nucleotides outside the gene matches: 2. This chain's CDR3 is CSVRQGSTDTQYF. The CDR3, as DNA: TGCAGCGTGCGACAGGGGAGCACAGATACGCAGTATTTT.

This rearrangement joins TRBV5-1 to TRBJ2-7; 7 bases fit TRBD2. This CDR3 comprises 13 residues. Looked up from germline, CDR1 is SGHRS and CDR2 is YFSETQ. With 4 bases clipped from V and 2 bases from J, the junction kept 3 bases outside the gene matches. The CDR3 bases are TGCGCCAGCAGCGGGAGCGGGGCCTACGAGCAGTACTTC. Its protein product is CASSGSGAYEQYF.

The J gene is TRBJ2-1, the V gene TRBV28; D call uncertain. The length of the CDR3 is 15 residues. Trimming shortened V by 3 bases and J by 5 bases, and 14 bases separated the two germline ends. CDR1 is MDHEN and CDR2 is SYDVKM in the germline V gene. DNA for the CDR3: TGTGCCAGCAGTTTGGGTTGGGCCGACAACAATGAGCAGTTCTTC. Amino acids: CASSLGWADNNEQFF.

This rearrangement joins TRBV6-5 to TRBJ1-2; 12 positions match TRBD1. This CDR3 has 15 residues. V shed 6 bases, J shed 3 bases, and the junction held 5 bases outside the gene matches. From germline, CDR1 is MNHEY and CDR2 SVGAGI. Written as DNA, the CDR3 is TGTGCCAGCAGAACCGGGACAGGGGGCGACTATGGCTACACCTTC. Amino acid sequence: CASRTGTGGDYGYTF.

J is TRBJ1-4 and V is TRBV27; TRBD1 is a possible D gene (6 bases). This CDR3 has 17 amino acids. The ends were cut back, 3 bases at V and 0 bases at J, with 14 bases in the middle. Germline CDR1 and CDR2: MNHEY and SMNVEV (reference sequence). The CDR3: CASSLGGATSTNEKLFF. The CDR3 coding sequence is TGTGCCAGCAGTTTGGGGGGGGCAACGTCAACTAATGAAAAACTGTTTTTT.

The chain joins TRBV5-1 to TRBJ2-3; TRBD2 matches at 15 bases. Germline CDR1 reads SGHRS; CDR2 reads YFSETQ. Germline trimming cut 5 bases from V and 1 base from J; bases unmatched to any gene: 5. The CDR3 runs to 17 residues. The CDR3 loop reads CASSWTSGRVRTDTQYF. CDR3 nucleotide sequence: TGCGCCAGCAGTTGGACTAGCGGGAGGGTGCGCACAGATACGCAGTATTTT.

The gene calls are TRBV4-2 and TRBJ2-7; either TRBD1 or TRBD2 may fit D (7 bases each). With 0 bases removed from V and 0 bases from J, the gap between germline ends came to 24 bases. The CDR3 runs 20 residues. In germline, CDR1 is LGHNA, CDR2 YNFKEQ. The CDR3 reads CASSQEFSEGRGRFSYEQYF. CDR3 in DNA: TGTGCCAGCAGCCAAGAATTTTCAGAAGGGAGGGGGCGTTTCTCCTACGAGCAGTACTTC.

The rearrangement links TRBV6-1 to TRBJ1-5; D is unresolved. The CDR3 has 13 amino acids. Germline values: CDR1 MNHNS, CDR2 SASEGT. Trimming took 9 bases from V and 5 from J, leaving 14 bases between them. The CDR3, as DNA: TGTGCCAGTCAGGATGAGGAACATCAGCCCCAGCATTTT. Its protein product is CASQDEEHQPQHF.

The CDR3 sequence is CASSLETGVTQYF. The CDR3 bases are TGTGCCAGCAGCTTGGAGACAGGGGTTACGCAGTATTTT. The chain has TRBV5-5 and TRBJ2-3; 8 nucleotides agree with TRBD1. The CDR3 totals 13 residues. The germline gives CDR1 SGHKS, CDR2 YYEKEE (reference sequence). Trimming at V came to 0 bases and at J to 8 bases, leaving 2 bases not matched to a gene. The entire variable domain, with the rest obtained from reference TRBV5-5 and TRBJ2-3, is as follows: DAGVTQSPTHLIKTRGQQVTLRCSPISGHKSVSWYQQVLGQGPQFIFQYYEKEERGRGNFPDRFSARQFPNYSSELNVNALLLGDSALYLCASSLETGVTQYFGPGTRLTVL.

The genes are TRBV5-1 and TRBJ1-1; TRBD1 might be the D (5 bases). V was shortened by 0 bases and J by 0 bases, with 9 bases between the two germline ends. The CDR3 runs to 15 residues. CDR1 and CDR2 from the germline V gene are SGHRS and YFSETQ. The CDR3 sequence is CASSLDAGLNTEAFF. The CDR3 DNA sequence: TGCGCCAGCAGCTTGGATGCAGGGTTGAACACTGAAGCTTTCTTT.

This clone was recorded a few times. This chain links TRBV7-6 with TRBJ2-7; 12 positions match TRBD1. In germline, CDR1 is SGHVS, CDR2 FNYEAQ. The CDR3 is made up of 14 amino acids. V lost 6 bases and J lost 5; bases outside the gene matches: 5. CDR3 protein: CASSTGQGADEQYF. The CDR3 bases are TGTGCCAGCAGTACGGGACAGGGGGCGGACGAGCAGTACTTC.

The V and J genes are TRBV7-3 and TRBJ2-1, with 10 bases lining up with TRBD2. The CDR3 has 14 amino acids. The V and J ends lost 3 bases and 7 bases, in that order; junction bases with no gene match: 3. Germline V lookup: CDR1 SGHTA, CDR2 FQGTGA. The CDR3 DNA sequence: TGTGCCAGCAGCTTTTCTAGCGGGAGTAATGAGCAGTTCTTC. Protein: CASSFSSGSNEQFF.

With regard to this clone: Germline and junction disagree at one end, which may indicate a read error. V is TRBV4-1 and J is TRBJ2-1; 11 bases map to TRBD2. The CDR3 sequence is 15 residues long. Germline CDR1 and CDR2: MGHRA and YSYEKL. The CDR3 is CASSFSGRDYDEQFF. CDR3 DNA sequence: TGCGCCAGCAGCTTTAGCGGGAGGGACTACGATGAGCAGTTCTTC.

The chain carries TRBV10-1 and TRBJ2-7, with TRBD1 matching 8 bases. The CDR3 is made up of 14 amino acids. The V gene end was trimmed by 3 bases and the J gene end by 5 bases; junction bases not matched to a gene: 6. Germline lookup yields CDR1 WNHNN and CDR2 SYGVQD (reference sequence). DNA for the CDR3: TGCGCCAGCAGTGATCCCGGGACAGGCCACGAGCAGTACTTC. Translating it yields CASSDPGTGHEQYF.

V usage is TRBV7-3 and J usage is TRBJ1-1; the D is unclear. The V and J ends lost 5 bases and 3 bases respectively, with 16 bases between them. Germline V gene data show CDR1 as SGHTA and CDR2 as FQGTGA. CDR3 size: 15 residues. CDR3 amino acids: CASSPIPKGDTEAFF. The CDR3, as DNA: TGTGCCAGCAGCCCAATCCCCAAGGGCGACACTGAAGCTTTCTTT.

This chain links TRBV5-4 with TRBJ1-3; D ambiguous. The CDR3 totals 13 residues. CDR1 is SGHNT, CDR2 YYREEE, per germline (reference sequence). V lost 2 bases, J lost 4 bases, and 7 bases lay in between. CDR3 residues: CASSFAAGNTIYF. The CDR3, as DNA: TGTGCCAGCAGCTTTGCCGCGGGAAACACCATATATTTT.

This clone has more than one count but fewer than ten. As DNA, the CDR3 is TGCAGCGCAATCCCCCGGGACAGCTCCTACGAGCAGTACTTC. Its protein is CSAIPRDSSYEQYF. This chain joins TRBV29-1 and TRBJ2-7; 7 positions agree with TRBD1. CDR1 SQVTM and CDR2 ANQGSEA come from the germline V gene. The CDR3 covers 14 residues. J lost 0 bases, V lost 7 bases, and 9 bases had no gene match.

The chain joins TRBV19 to TRBJ2-2, with unresolved D. Germline V gene data show CDR1 as LNHDA and CDR2 as SQIVND (reference sequence). The CDR3 has 14 residues. Trimming pared 7 bases from V and 0 bases from J, leaving 9 bases between. The CDR3 here is CASIRSANTGELFF. The CDR3 coding sequence is TGTGCCAGTATCCGGAGCGCGAACACCGGGGAGCTGTTTTTT.

The chain combines TRBV7-8 with TRBJ2-3; a possible D gene is TRBD2 (5 bases). Germline lookup yields CDR1 SGHVS and CDR2 FQNEAQ. The CDR3 sequence is 15 residues long. V was cut by 1 base and J by 5 bases, with 13 bases left in between. In nucleotides, the CDR3 is TGTGCCAGCAGCTTAGAGCGGATGGTTATAGATACGCAGTATTTT. This codes for CASSLERMVIDTQYF. Based on the CDR3 plus reference TRBV7-8 and TRBJ2-3, the full variable domain is GAGVSQSPRYKVAKRGQDVALRCDPISGHVSLFWYQQALGQGPEFLTYFQNEAQLDKSGLPSDRFFAERPEGSVSTLKIQRTQQEDSAVYLCASSLERMVIDTQYFGPGTRLTVL.

This clone has a single count. V is TRBV11-2 and J is TRBJ2-7; TRBD2 aligns across 10 bases. Germline CDR1 reads SGHAT; CDR2 reads FQNNGV. The CDR3 has 18 residues. Losses at the gene ends were 1 base for V and 0 bases for J; bases not matched to a gene: 9. CDR3 nucleotide sequence: TGTGCCAGCAGCTTAGGGGCTAGCGGGAGTCCGAGCTCCTACGAGCAGTACTTC. Its translation: CASSLGASGSPSSYEQYF.

The gene calls are TRBV5-1 and TRBJ1-1; possibly TRBD1 for D (5 bases). V was shortened by 0 bases and J by 4 bases, with 10 bases between the two germline ends. Germline V lookup: CDR1 SGHRS, CDR2 YFSETQ. The CDR3 sequence is 14 residues long. CDR3 in amino acids: CASSLGPDSTEAFF. The CDR3, as DNA: TGCGCCAGCAGCTTGGGGCCCGACAGCACTGAAGCTTTCTTT.

This clone showed up just a few times. CDR3 protein: CASSEQGGGEQYF. CDR3 nucleotides: TGTGCCAGCAGTGAACAGGGGGGGGGCGAGCAGTACTTC. J is TRBJ2-7 and V is TRBV6-1, with D perhaps TRBD1 or TRBD2 (7 bases each). CDR1 MNHNS and CDR2 SASEGT come from the germline V gene. With 2 bases removed from V and 6 bases from J, the gap between germline ends came to 11 bases. CDR3 size: 13 residues.

The chain uses TRBV5-1 and TRBJ2-7, with D tentatively TRBD1 (6 bases). The CDR3 spans 15 residues. V dropped 3 bases and J dropped 6 bases, with 19 bases sitting between them. CDR1 SGHRS and CDR2 YFSETQ come from the germline V gene. CDR3 loop: CASSSGQTTSSEQYF. The DNA for the CDR3 is TGCGCCAGCAGCTCCGGACAGACCACCTCGTCCGAGCAGTACTTC. Full variable domain (missing parts from reference TRBV5-1 and TRBJ2-7): KAGVTQTPRYLIKTRGQQVTLSCSPISGHRSVSWYQQTPGQGLQFLFEYFSETQRNKGNFPGRFSGRQFSNSRSEMNVSTLELGDSALYLCASSSGQTTSSEQYFGPGTRLTVT.

This clone was picked up a small number of times. The chain is built from TRBV28 and TRBJ2-5, with TRBD1 as a possible D gene (5 bases). The CDR3 runs 15 residues. CDR1 is MDHEN, CDR2 SYDVKM, per germline. Trimming removed 3 bases from V and 3 bases from J, with 14 bases in between. CDR3 loop: CASSLGIDSKETQYF. Written as DNA, the CDR3 is TGTGCCAGCAGTTTGGGGATTGACAGTAAAGAGACCCAGTACTTC.

A few counts support this clone. The chain carries TRBV10-1 and TRBJ2-3, with D possibly being TRBD2 (6 bases). Germline loops: CDR1 WNHNN, CDR2 SYGVQD (reference sequence). The CDR3 length is 14 residues. With 5 bases removed from V and 2 bases from J, the gap between germline ends came to 11 bases. The CDR3 here is CASSPGTYTDTQYF. The DNA of the CDR3 is TGCGCCAGCAGTCCCGGGACTTACACAGATACGCAGTATTTT.